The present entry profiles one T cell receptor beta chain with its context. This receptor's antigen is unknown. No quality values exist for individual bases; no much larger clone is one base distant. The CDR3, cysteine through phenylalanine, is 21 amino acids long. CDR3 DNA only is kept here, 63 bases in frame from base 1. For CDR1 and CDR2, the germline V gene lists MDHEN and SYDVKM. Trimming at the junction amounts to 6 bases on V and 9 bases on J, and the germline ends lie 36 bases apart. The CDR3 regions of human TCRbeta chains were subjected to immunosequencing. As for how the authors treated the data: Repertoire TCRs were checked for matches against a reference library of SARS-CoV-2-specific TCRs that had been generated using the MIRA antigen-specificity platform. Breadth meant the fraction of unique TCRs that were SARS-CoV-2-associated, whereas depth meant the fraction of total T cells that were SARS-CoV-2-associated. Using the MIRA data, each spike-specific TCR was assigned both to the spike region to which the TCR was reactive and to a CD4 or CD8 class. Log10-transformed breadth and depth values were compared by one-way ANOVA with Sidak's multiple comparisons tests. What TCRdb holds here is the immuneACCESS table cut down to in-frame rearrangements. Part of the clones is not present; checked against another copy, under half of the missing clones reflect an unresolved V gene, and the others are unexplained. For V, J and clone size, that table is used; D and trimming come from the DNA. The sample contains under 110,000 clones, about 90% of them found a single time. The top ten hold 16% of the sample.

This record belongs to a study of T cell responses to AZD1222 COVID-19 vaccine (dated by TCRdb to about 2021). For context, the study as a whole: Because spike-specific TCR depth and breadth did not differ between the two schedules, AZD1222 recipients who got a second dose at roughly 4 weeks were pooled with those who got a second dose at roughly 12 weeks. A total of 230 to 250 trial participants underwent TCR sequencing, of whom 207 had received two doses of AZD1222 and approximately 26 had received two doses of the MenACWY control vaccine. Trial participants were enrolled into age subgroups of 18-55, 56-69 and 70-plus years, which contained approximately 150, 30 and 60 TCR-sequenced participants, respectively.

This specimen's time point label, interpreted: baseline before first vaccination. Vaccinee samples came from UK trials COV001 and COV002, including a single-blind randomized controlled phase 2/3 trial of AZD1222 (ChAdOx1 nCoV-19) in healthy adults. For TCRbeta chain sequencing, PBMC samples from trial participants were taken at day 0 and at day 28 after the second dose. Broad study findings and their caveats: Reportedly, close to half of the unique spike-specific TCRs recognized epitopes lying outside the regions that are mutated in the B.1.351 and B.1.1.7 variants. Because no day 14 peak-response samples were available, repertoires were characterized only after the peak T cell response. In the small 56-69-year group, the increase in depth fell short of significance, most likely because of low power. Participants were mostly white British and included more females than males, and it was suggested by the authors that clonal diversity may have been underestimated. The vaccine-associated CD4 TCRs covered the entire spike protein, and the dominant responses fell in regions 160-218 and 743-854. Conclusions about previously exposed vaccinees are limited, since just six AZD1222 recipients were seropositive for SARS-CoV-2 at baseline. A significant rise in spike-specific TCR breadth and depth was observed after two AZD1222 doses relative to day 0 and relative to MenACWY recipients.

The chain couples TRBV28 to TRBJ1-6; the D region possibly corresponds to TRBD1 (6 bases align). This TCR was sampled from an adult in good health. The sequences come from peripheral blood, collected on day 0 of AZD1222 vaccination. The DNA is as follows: TGTGCCAGCAGCCACGGACTTTCGGGGGGAGGCAGGGGAAGGTTGGGTTCACCCCTCCACTTT. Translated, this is CASSHGLSGGGRGRLGSPLHF.